Shown below are 18 T cell receptor beta chains from a single sample sequenced in a study of cytomegalovirus exposure and HLA in healthy donors. Primers for the PCR totalled 60 Vbeta and 13 Jbeta. Profiling relied on immunoSEQ multiplex PCR, and the TCRdb table lists in-frame clones only, not all of them. The top ten hold 0.55% to 0.85% of the sample, which has around 130,000 clones, 81% seen once. Sequences were obtained from PBMCs. Receptors were obtained from a young man in good health and CMV-seronegative.

The gene calls are TRBV19 and TRBJ2-5; 9 nucleotides line up with TRBD2. Germline V CDR1 and CDR2: LNHDA, SQIVND (reference sequence). V dropped 3 bases and J dropped 5; count of bases not matched to a gene: 1. The CDR3 runs 13 residues. CDR3 nucleotides: TGTGCCAGTAGTATTGGACTAGCGGAGACCCAGTACTTC. Its protein product is CASSIGLAETQYF.

This sequence joins TRBV11-2 and TRBJ2-3, with a possible D match to TRBD1 (6 bases). Per the germline V gene, CDR1 is SGHAT and CDR2 is FQNNGV. The CDR3 totals 14 residues. Trimming removed 6 bases from V and 2 bases from J, with 12 bases in between. The CDR3 DNA sequence: TGTGCCAGCAGACGATGGGACACCACAGATACGCAGTATTTT. As protein: CASRRWDTTDTQYF.

The chain recombines TRBV5-4 with TRBJ1-6; 10 bases are shared with TRBD1. This CDR3 region has 15 residues. From germline, CDR1 is SGHNT and CDR2 YYREEE (reference sequence). Losses at the gene ends were 4 bases for V and 4 bases for J; bases not matched to a gene: 2. The CDR3 here is CASSPGQGYNSPLHF. Here the CDR3 DNA reads TGTGCCAGCAGCCCGGGACAGGGGTATAATTCACCCCTCCACTTT.

Concerning this clone: Germline and junction disagree at one end, which may indicate a read error. The identical CDR3 is also encoded by other nucleotide sequences in the sample. J is TRBJ2-7 and V is TRBV6-5; possible D gene TRBD1, 6 bases. The CDR3 spans 14 residues. Germline V gives CDR1 MNHEY, CDR2 SVGAGI. This CDR3 is CASSRTASSYEQYF. CDR3 bases: TGCGCCAGCAGTCGGACAGCGAGCTCCTACGAGCAGTACTTC.

The rearrangement links TRBV7-3 to TRBJ1-6; D perhaps matches TRBD1 (5 bases). The CDR3 has 15 amino acids. The germline CDR1 and CDR2 sequences are SGHTA and FQGTGA. The germline V and J ends were trimmed by 5 bases and 7 bases, with 15 bases remaining between them. The chain's CDR3 is CASSIRDYTNSPLHF. The CDR3 nucleotides read TGTGCCAGCAGCATCAGGGATTACACGAATTCACCCCTCCACTTT.

This clone was found a few times. This chain joins TRBV4-3 and TRBJ1-2; the match to TRBD1 covers 7 bases. The CDR3 covers 15 residues. The ends lost 0 bases at V and 5 bases at J; junction bases unmatched: 6. Germline CDR1 reads LGHNA; CDR2 reads YSLEER. This CDR3 is CASSQDGGGAYGYTF. CDR3 nucleotide sequence: TGCGCCAGCAGCCAAGATGGAGGGGGCGCGTATGGCTACACCTTC.

The chain recombines TRBV5-4 with TRBJ1-1, with D unresolved. The CDR3 covers 13 residues. V shed 1 base and J shed 1 base, with 5 bases lying between them. Germline loops: CDR1 SGHNT, CDR2 YYREEE (reference sequence). In DNA, the CDR3 is TGTGCCAGCAGCTTGCCCGGGAACACTGAAGCTTTCTTT. This gives the protein CASSLPGNTEAFF.

This clone was seen a single time. V and J are TRBV29-1 and TRBJ2-3; D not resolved. CDR3 length equals 15 residues. Germline-derived CDR1 and CDR2 are SQVTM and ANQGSEA. V was pared by 3 bases and J by 0 bases, with 13 bases between. CDR3 coding DNA: TGCAGCGTTGATCTTCTGGGCTCGAGCACAGATACGCAGTATTTT. This encodes CSVDLLGSSTDTQYF.

The rearrangement uses TRBV5-8 and TRBJ2-4; weak D call: TRBD2 (5 bases). CDR1 is SGHTS, CDR2 YDEGEE, per germline. V shed 0 bases and J shed 4 bases, with 14 bases lying between them. There are 16 residues in the CDR3. CDR3 protein: CASSLVAVRGKNIQYF. Written as DNA, the CDR3 is TGTGCCAGCAGCTTGGTCGCTGTCAGAGGGAAAAACATTCAGTACTTC.

This chain links TRBV7-2 with TRBJ2-3; 10 bases are shared with TRBD2. Germline CDR1 and CDR2: SGHTA and FQGNSA. This CDR3 has 16 residues. After removal of 2 bases from V and 2 bases from J, the junction contained 4 bases not matched to a gene. The CDR3 DNA sequence: TGTGCCAGCAGCTTACCTGGACTAGCGGTCACAGATACGCAGTATTTT. Its translation is CASSLPGLAVTDTQYF. Supplemented by reference TRBV7-2 and TRBJ2-3, the full variable domain reads GAGVSQSPSNKVTEKGKDVELRCDPISGHTALYWYRQSLGQGLEFLIYFQGNSAPDKSGLPSDRFSAERTGGSVSTLTIQRTQQEDSAVYLCASSLPGLAVTDTQYFGPGTRLTVL.

This clone was detected only once. The chain recombines TRBV27 with TRBJ2-3; D may be TRBD2 (6 bases). This CDR3 is 19 amino acids long. Looked up from germline, CDR1 is MNHEY and CDR2 is SMNVEV (reference sequence). V was cut by 2 bases and J by 0 bases, with 21 bases left in between. The CDR3 DNA sequence: TGTGCCAGCAGTTTACTTCAGAGCCGGGACTTTTTTAGCACAGATACGCAGTATTTT. Protein product: CASSLLQSRDFFSTDTQYF.

The rearrangement uses TRBV5-1 and TRBJ1-1; 8 positions match TRBD1. This CDR3 is 14 amino acids long. The germline V gene has CDR1 SGHRS and CDR2 YFSETQ. Trimming removed 4 bases from V and 1 base from J; junction bases left unmatched: 3. In DNA form, the CDR3 reads TGCGCCAGCAGCGGGGGACAGGAGAACACTGAAGCTTTCTTT. Residues: CASSGGQENTEAFF.

CDR3 protein: CASSLSVAPEAFF. The CDR3 coding sequence is TGTGCCAGCAGTTTATCGGTTGCCCCTGAAGCTTTCTTT. This chain joins TRBV28 and TRBJ1-1; unclear D gene. Looked up from germline, CDR1 is MDHEN and CDR2 is SYDVKM. This CDR3 is 13 amino acids long. Trimming cost V 1 base and J 6 bases, with 9 bases left between them.

The sample holds one count of this clone. The chain combines TRBV7-2 with TRBJ1-1; D not resolved. V was clipped by 5 bases and J by 5 bases, with 9 bases between them. Germline V gene lookup returns CDR1 SGHTA and CDR2 FQGNSA. This CDR3 contains 12 residues. The DNA for the CDR3 is TGTGCCAGCAGCCCCGCCGGGACTGAAGCTTTCTTT. Protein: CASSPAGTEAFF. Full variable domain (missing parts from reference TRBV7-2 and TRBJ1-1): GAGVSQSPSNKVTEKGKDVELRCDPISGHTALYWYRQSLGQGLEFLIYFQGNSAPDKSGLPSDRFSAERTGGSVSTLTIQRTQQEDSAVYLCASSPAGTEAFFGQGTRLTVV.

This chain joins TRBV5-1 and TRBJ2-2; a possible D gene is TRBD1 (5 bases). The V and J ends lost 2 bases and 4 bases respectively, with 9 bases between them. This CDR3 region has 14 residues. Germline assignment: CDR1 SGHRS and CDR2 YFSETQ. CDR3 coding DNA: TGCGCCAGCAGCTTCGTAGGGGTCACCGGGGAGCTGTTTTTT. This codes for CASSFVGVTGELFF.

The CDR3 loop is CASSEGQGVGQLFF. The CDR3 DNA sequence: TGTGCCAGCAGCGAGGGACAGGGTGTGGGTCAACTGTTTTTT. This chain links TRBV9 with TRBJ1-4; 9 nucleotides line up with TRBD1. Germline V lookup: CDR1 SGDLS, CDR2 YYNGEE. V lost 3 bases and J lost 12; bases outside the gene matches: 9. The CDR3 consists of 14 residues.

This chain links TRBV6-1 with TRBJ1-4, with TRBD1 matching 8 bases. CDR3 size: 14 residues. In germline, CDR1 is MNHNS, CDR2 SASEGT. V shed 2 bases, J shed 10 bases, and the junction held 6 bases outside the gene matches. CDR3 DNA: TGTGCCAGCAGTGAAACAGGGGGGTGGGTAAAACTGTTTTTT. Translating gives CASSETGGWVKLFF.

The genes are TRBV25-1 and TRBJ1-4; D gene uncertain. The CDR3 length is 16 residues. The ends were cut back, 2 bases at V and 5 bases at J, with 15 bases in the middle. CDR1 and CDR2 from the germline V gene are MGHDK and SYGVNS. DNA for the CDR3: TGTGCCAGCAGTGAAATTCAGAGGAGAGGGAATGAAAAACTGTTTTTT. Encoded protein: CASSEIQRRGNEKLFF. The full variable domain, with the rest looked up from reference TRBV25-1 and TRBJ1-4, is EADIYQTPRYLVIGTGKKITLECSQTMGHDKMYWYQQDPGMELHLIHYSYGVNSTEKGDLSSESTVSRIRTEHFPLTLESARPSHTSQYLCASSEIQRRGNEKLFFGSGTQLSVL.